A selection of T cell receptor beta chains follows, all from one sample in a study of cytomegalovirus exposure and HLA in healthy donors. Sequencing used immunoSEQ multiplex PCR; TCRdb keeps in-frame clones, though not all of them. Altogether about 170,000 clones are present, roughly 67% being singletons, with the ten largest covering under 7%. Sequenced sample: PBMCs. The origin of the receptors is a woman under 30 in good health and CMV-seropositive. Both conserved end residues are part of each CDR3. The D gene is left open where the match is weak. Only part of the rows carry a size: once, few, many, or a class if the clone is expanded.

j_call clone_size d_call v_call cdr3_nt cdr3_aa
TRBJ2-1 . TRBD1 TRBV9 TGTGCCAGCAGCATACGAACAGGGGGCGGCGGGGATGAGCAGTTCTTC CASSIRTGGGGDEQFF
TRBJ1-6 once . TRBV7-9 TGTGCCAGCAGCCCCGGAGATTACTATAATTCACCCCTCCACTTT CASSPGDYYNSPLHF
TRBJ2-5 . . TRBV16 TGTGCCAGCAGCCAATCGGCCAGCCAAGAGACCCAGTACTTC CASSQSASQETQYF
TRBJ1-1 . . TRBV19 TGTGCCAGTACGGACAGCCTGGGCACTGAAGCTTTCTTT CASTDSLGTEAFF
TRBJ1-3 . . TRBV29-1 TGCAGCGCCACCGTTTCAGGTTCTGGAAACACCATATATTTT CSATVSGSGNTIYF
TRBJ2-1 . . TRBV7-2 TGTGCCAGCCATGTTGGGCGGGGTTCTTACAATGAGCAGTTCTTC CASHVGRGSYNEQFF
TRBJ1-2 few . TRBV4-2 TGTGCCAGCAGCCAAGCCACCTCCGGGACAAAGAACTATGGCTACACCTTC CASSQATSGTKNYGYTF
TRBJ2-7 . TRBD1 TRBV5-4 TGTGCCAGCACCCACATCGCCACAGGGGGGTCCTACGAGCAGTACTTC CASTHIATGGSYEQYF
TRBJ2-3 . TRBD2 TRBV28 TGTGCCAGCAGCGGGGGGTCCCCAGATACGCAGTATTTT CASSGGSPDTQYF
TRBJ2-1 . . TRBV5-4 TGTGCCAGCAGCTTTTCAGGGGCAGGTGAGCAGTTCTTC CASSFSGAGEQFF
TRBJ1-2 . TRBD1 TRBV4-3 TGCGCCAGCAGCCGGGCTGACAGGGACCTCTATGGCTACACCTTC CASSRADRDLYGYTF
TRBJ2-3 . TRBD2 TRBV5-4 TGTGCCAGCAGCGATAGCGGGGGGGAGGGCTGGGATACGCAGTATTTT CASSDSGGEGWDTQYF
TRBJ2-5 . TRBD2 TRBV5-5 TGTGCCAGCAGCTCGGGGGGGTACCAAGAGACCCAGTACTTC CASSSGGYQETQYF
TRBJ2-3 once TRBD1 TRBV7-9 TGTGCCAGCAGCGGGGGACAGCCGATGGACACAGATACGCAGTATTTT CASSGGQPMDTDTQYF
TRBJ1-1 . . TRBV28 TGTGCCAGCAGTTGGGACAAGATGAACACTGAAGCTTTCTTT CASSWDKMNTEAFF
TRBJ2-2 few TRBD1 TRBV29-1 TGCAGCGTTAGCAGGACAGGGAACACCGGGGAGCTGTTTTTT CSVSRTGNTGELFF
TRBJ1-2 . TRBD1 TRBV19 TGTGCCAGTAGCGGCGACAGGGGTGAATCGTATGGCTACACCTTC CASSGDRGESYGYTF
TRBJ2-5 . . TRBV5-1 TGCGCCAGCCGCGGGGCTACTACCGAAGAGACCCAGTACTTC CASRGATTEETQYF
TRBJ1-4 . . TRBV7-9 TGTGCCAGCAGCTTATCCCGACTGAATGAAAAACTGTTTTTT CASSLSRLNEKLFF
TRBJ2-1 few . TRBV7-9 TGTGCCAGCAGCTTGTTGGGGCCTATGGGCCATGAGCAGTTCTTC CASSLLGPMGHEQFF
TRBJ2-2 . . TRBV7-9 TGTGCCAGCAGCTTAGAGCTACGGAGGGACACCGGGGAGCTGTTTTTT CASSLELRRDTGELFF
TRBJ2-1 . TRBD2 TRBV18 TGTGCCAGCTCAGCCCCGACTAGCGGGGGGGCCAATGAGCAGTTCTTC CASSAPTSGGANEQFF
TRBJ1-1 . TRBD1 TRBV28 TGTGCCAGCATACAGGGGCCAGAAGCTTTCTTT CASIQGPEAFF
TRBJ2-1 . TRBD2 TRBV4-3 TGCGCCAGCAGCCAAGATTGGGCTAGCGGGGTCAATGAGCAGTTCTTC CASSQDWASGVNEQFF
TRBJ2-7 . . TRBV14 TGTGCCAGCAGCCCATCGAGATACGAGCAGTACTTC CASSPSRYEQYF
TRBJ2-1 . TRBD2 TRBV5-4 TGTGCCAGCAGCTTGGGTAGCGGGGGGGCGTGGAATGAGCAGTTCTTC CASSLGSGGAWNEQFF
TRBJ2-3 . TRBD2 TRBV7-2 TGTGCCAGCAGCACTAGCGGGGACCTAGTCCCCGGGGATACGCAGTATTTT CASSTSGDLVPGDTQYF